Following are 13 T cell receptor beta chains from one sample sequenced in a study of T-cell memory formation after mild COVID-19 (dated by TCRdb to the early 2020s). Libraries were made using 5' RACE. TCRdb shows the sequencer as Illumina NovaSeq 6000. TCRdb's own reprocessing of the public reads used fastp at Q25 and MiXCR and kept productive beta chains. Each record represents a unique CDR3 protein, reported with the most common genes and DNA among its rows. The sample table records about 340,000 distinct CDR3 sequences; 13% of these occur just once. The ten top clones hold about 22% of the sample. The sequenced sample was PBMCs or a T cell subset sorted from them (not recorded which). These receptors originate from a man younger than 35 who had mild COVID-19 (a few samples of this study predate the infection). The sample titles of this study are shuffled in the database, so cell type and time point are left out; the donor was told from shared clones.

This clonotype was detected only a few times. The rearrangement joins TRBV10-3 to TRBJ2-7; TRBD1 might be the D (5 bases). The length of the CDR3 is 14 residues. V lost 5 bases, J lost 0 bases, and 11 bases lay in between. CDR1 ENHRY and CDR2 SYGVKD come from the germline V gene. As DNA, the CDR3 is TGTGCCATCAGTCCCCTCAGGGACTCCTACGAGCAGTACTTC. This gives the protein CAISPLRDSYEQYF.

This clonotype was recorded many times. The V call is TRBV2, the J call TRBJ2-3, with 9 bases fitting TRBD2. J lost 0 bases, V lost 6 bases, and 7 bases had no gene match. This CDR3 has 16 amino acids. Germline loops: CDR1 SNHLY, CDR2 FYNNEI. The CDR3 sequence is CASRPSGDTSTDTQYF. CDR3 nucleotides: TGTGCCAGCAGGCCTAGCGGGGATACTAGCACAGATACGCAGTATTTT.

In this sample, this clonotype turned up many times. The CDR3 region is CASSQTSGYNEQFF. In DNA form, the CDR3 reads TGCGCCAGCAGCCAGACTAGCGGCTACAATGAGCAGTTCTTC. V is TRBV4-3 and J is TRBJ2-1, with TRBD2 matching 9 bases. The V gene's germline CDR1 is LGHNA and CDR2 YSLEER. CDR3 length equals 14 residues. V dropped 3 bases and J dropped 3; count of bases not matched to a gene: 0.

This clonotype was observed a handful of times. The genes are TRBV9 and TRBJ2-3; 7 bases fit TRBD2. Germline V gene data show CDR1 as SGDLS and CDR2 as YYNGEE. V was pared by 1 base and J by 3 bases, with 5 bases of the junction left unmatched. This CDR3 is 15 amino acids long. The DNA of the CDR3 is TGTGCCAGCAGCGTATCGGCGGGGGTGACAGATACGCAGTATTTT. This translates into CASSVSAGVTDTQYF.

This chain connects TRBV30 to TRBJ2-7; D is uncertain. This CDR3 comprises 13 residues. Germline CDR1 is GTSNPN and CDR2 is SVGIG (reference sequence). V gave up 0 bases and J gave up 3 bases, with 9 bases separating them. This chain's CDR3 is CAWSVDPGYEQYF. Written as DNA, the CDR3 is TGTGCCTGGAGTGTAGATCCGGGCTACGAGCAGTACTTC. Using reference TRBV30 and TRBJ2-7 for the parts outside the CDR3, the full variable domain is SQTIHQWPATLVQPVGSPLSLECTVEGTSNPNLYWYRQAAGRGLQLLFYSVGIGQISSEVPQNLSASRPQDRQFILSSKKLLLSDSGFYLCAWSVDPGYEQYFGPGTRLTVT.

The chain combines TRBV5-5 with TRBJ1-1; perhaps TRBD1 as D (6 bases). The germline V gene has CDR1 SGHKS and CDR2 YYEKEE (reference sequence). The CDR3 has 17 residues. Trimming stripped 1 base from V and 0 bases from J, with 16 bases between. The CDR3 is CASSLRGLSPLNTEAFF. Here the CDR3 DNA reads TGTGCCAGCAGCTTGAGGGGGTTATCCCCGCTGAACACTGAAGCTTTCTTT.

CDR3 sequence (DNA): TGTGCCAGCAGCTTAGTCGGGCAAAACACCGGGGAGCTGTTTTTT. This encodes CASSLVGQNTGELFF. This chain links TRBV11-2 with TRBJ2-2; D is unresolved. V was clipped by 1 base and J by 2 bases, with 8 bases between them. This CDR3 is 15 amino acids long. The germline V gene encodes CDR1 SGHAT and CDR2 FQNNGV.

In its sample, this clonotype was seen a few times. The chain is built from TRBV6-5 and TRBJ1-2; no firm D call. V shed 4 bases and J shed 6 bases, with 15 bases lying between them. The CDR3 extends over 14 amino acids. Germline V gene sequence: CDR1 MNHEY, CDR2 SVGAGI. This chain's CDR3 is CASSFTALHDGYTF. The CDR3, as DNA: TGTGCCAGCAGTTTCACAGCCTTGCACGATGGCTACACCTTC.

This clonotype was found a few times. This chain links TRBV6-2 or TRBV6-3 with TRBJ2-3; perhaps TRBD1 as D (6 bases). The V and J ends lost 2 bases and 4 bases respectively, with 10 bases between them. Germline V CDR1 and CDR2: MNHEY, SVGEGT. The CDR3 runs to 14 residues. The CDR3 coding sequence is TGTGCCAGCAGTTACCAGGACAGCCCAGATACGCAGTATTTT. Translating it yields CASSYQDSPDTQYF.

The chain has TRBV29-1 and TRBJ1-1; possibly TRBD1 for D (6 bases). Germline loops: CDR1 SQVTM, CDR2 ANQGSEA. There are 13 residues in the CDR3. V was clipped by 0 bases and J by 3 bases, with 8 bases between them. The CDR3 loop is CSVEEWGHTEAFF. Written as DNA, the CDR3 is TGCAGCGTTGAAGAGTGGGGGCACACTGAAGCTTTCTTT. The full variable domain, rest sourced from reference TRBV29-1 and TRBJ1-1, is SAVISQKPSRDICQRGTSLTIQCQVDSQVTMMFWYRQQPGQSLTLIATANQGSEATYESGFVIDKFPISRPNLTFSTLTVSNMSPEDSSIYLCSVEEWGHTEAFFGQGTRLTVV.

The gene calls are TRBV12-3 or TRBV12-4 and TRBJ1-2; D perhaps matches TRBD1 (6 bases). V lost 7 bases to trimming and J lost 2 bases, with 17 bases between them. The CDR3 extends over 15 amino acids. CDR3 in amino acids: CASKKEGGSNYGYTF. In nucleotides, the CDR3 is TGTGCCAGCAAAAAGGAAGGGGGATCCAACTATGGCTACACCTTC.

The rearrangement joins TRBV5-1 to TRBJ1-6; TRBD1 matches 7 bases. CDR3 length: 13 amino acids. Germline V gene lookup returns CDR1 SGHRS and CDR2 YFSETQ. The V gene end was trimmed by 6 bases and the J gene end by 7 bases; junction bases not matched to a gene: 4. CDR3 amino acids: CASTRDSNSPLHF. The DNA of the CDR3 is TGCGCCAGCACCCGGGACAGCAATTCACCCCTCCACTTT.

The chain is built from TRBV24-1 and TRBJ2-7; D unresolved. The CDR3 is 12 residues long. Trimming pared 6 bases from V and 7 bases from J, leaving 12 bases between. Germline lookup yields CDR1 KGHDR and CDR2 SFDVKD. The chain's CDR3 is CATSKGTGEQYF. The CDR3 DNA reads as TGTGCCACCAGTAAGGGTACGGGTGAGCAGTACTTC.